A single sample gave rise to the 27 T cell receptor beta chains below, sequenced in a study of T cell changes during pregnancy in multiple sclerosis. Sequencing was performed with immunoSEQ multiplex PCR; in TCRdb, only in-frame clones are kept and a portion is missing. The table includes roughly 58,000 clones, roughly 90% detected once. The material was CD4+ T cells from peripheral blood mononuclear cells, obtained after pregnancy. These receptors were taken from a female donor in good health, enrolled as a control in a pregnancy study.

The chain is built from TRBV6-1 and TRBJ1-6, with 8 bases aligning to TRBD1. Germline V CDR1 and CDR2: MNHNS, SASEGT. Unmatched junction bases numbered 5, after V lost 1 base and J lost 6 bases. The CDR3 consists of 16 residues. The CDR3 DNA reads TGTGCCAGCAGTGAAGACCGGGACAGGATTAATTCACCCCTCCACTTT. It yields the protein CASSEDRDRINSPLHF.

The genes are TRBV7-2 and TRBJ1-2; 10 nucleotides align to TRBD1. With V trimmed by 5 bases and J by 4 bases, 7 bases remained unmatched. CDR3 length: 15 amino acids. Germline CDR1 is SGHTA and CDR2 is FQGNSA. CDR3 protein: CASSARDRGPYGYTF. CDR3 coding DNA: TGTGCCAGCAGCGCTAGAGACAGGGGGCCCTATGGCTACACCTTC.

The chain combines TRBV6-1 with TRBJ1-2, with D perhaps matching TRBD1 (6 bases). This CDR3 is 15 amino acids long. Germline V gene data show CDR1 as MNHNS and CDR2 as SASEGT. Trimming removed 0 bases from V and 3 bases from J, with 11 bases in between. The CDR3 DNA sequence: TGTGCCAGCAGTGAAGCGGGACACAGGGACTATGGCTACACCTTC. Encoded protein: CASSEAGHRDYGYTF.

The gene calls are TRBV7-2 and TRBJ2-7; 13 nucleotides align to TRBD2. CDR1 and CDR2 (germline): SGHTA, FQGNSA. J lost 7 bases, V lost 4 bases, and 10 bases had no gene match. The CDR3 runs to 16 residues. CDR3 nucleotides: TGTGCCAGCAGCTCCCGGACTAGCGGGGGTCTCAGGGAGCAGTACTTC. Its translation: CASSSRTSGGLREQYF.

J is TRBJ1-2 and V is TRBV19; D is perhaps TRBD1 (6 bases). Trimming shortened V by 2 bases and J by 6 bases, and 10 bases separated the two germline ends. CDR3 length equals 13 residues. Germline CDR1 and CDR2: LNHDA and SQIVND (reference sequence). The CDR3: CASSIRGTDGYTF. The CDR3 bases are TGTGCCAGTAGTATAAGGGGGACGGATGGCTACACCTTC.

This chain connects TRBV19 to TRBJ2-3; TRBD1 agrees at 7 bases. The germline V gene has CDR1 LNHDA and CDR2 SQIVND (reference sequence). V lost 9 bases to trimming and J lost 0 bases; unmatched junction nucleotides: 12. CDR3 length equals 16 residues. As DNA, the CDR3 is TGTGCCAGCTCTAATCCAGGGGGTGGAAGCACAGATACGCAGTATTTT. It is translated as CASSNPGGGSTDTQYF.

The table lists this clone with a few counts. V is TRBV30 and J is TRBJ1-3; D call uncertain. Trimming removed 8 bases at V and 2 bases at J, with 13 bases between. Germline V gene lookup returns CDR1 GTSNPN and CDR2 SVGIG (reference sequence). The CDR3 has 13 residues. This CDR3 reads CARQEGTGNTIYF. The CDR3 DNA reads TGTGCCCGCCAGGAGGGCACTGGAAACACCATATATTTT.

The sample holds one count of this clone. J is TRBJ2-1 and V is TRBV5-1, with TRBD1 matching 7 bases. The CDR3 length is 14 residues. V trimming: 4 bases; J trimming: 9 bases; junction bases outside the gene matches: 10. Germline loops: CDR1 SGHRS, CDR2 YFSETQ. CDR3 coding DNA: TGCGCCAGCAGCCCCCAAGGACAGGTCGGTGAGCAGTTCTTC. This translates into CASSPQGQVGEQFF.

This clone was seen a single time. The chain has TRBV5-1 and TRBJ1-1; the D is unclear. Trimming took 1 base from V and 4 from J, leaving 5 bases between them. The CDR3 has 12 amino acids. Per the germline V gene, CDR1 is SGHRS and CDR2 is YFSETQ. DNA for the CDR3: TGCGCCAGCAGCTTGCCGAGCACTGAAGCTTTCTTT. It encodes CASSLPSTEAFF.

The CDR3, as DNA: TGTGCCAGCAGCCCGGCCGCTTACAGCTCCTATAATTCACCCCTCCACTTT. Its protein is CASSPAAYSSYNSPLHF. The J gene is TRBJ1-6, the V gene TRBV5-5; D unresolved. Germline lookup yields CDR1 SGHKS and CDR2 YYEKEE (reference sequence). The V end was cut by 4 bases, the J end by 0 bases, with 14 bases between. This CDR3 region has 17 residues.

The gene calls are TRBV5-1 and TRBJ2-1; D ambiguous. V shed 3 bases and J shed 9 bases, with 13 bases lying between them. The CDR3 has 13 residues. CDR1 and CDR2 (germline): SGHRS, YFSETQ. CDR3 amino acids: CASSSWSSSEQFF. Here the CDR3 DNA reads TGCGCCAGCAGCTCCTGGTCGTCCAGTGAGCAGTTCTTC.

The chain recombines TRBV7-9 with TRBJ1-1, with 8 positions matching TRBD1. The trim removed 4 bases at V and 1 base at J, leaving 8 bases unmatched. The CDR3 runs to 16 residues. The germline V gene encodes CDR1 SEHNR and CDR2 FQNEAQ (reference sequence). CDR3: CASSSLGDRTNTEAFF. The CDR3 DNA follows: TGTGCCAGCAGCTCTCTAGGGGACAGGACGAACACTGAAGCTTTCTTT.

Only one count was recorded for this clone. Written as DNA, the CDR3 is TGTGCCAGCAGCTTAGAGGGACTCGCGCTGTACTTC. Its protein product is CASSLEGLALYF. The chain couples TRBV11-1 to TRBJ2-7; possible D gene TRBD2, 6 bases. V was clipped by 1 base and J by 12 bases, with 13 bases between them. CDR1 is SGHAT, CDR2 FQDESV, per germline (reference sequence). This CDR3 is 12 amino acids long.

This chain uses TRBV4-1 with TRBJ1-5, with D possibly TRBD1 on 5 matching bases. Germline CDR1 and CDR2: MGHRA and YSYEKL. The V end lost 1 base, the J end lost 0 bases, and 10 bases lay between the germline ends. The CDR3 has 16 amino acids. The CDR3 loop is CASSQGQGASNQPQHF. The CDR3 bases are TGCGCCAGCAGCCAAGGTCAGGGCGCTAGCAATCAGCCCCAGCATTTT.

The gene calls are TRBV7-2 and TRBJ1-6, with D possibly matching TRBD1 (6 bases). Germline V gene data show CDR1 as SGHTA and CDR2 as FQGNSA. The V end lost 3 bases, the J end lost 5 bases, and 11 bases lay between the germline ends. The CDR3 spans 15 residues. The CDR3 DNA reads TGTGCCAGCAGCTTGGACACAGGGAATAATTCACCCCTCCACTTT. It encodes CASSLDTGNNSPLHF.

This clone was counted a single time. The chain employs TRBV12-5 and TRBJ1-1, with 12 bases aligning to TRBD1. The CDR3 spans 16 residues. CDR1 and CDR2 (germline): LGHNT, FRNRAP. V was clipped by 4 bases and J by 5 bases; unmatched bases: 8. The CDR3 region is CASGSGQGAPGTEAFF. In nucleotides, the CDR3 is TGTGCTAGTGGTTCGGGACAGGGGGCACCGGGGACTGAAGCTTTCTTT.

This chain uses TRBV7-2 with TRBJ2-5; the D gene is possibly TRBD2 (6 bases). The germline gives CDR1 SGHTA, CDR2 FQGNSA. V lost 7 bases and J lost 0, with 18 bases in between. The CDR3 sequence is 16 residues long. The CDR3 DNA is TGTGCCAGCAACAAAAGGGCGGGGATATACCAAGAGACCCAGTACTTC. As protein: CASNKRAGIYQETQYF.

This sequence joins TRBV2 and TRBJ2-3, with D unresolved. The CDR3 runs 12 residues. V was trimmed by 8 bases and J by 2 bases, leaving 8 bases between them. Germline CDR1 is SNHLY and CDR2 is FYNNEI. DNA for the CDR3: TGTGCCAGCGAGGTAACCACAGATACGCAGTATTTT. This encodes CASEVTTDTQYF.

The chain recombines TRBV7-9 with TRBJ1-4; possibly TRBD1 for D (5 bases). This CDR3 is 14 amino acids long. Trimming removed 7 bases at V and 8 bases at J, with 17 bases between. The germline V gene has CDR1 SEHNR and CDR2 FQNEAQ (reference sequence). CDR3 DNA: TGTGCCAGCATGAATACCGGGGGAGGGGAAAAACTGTTTTTT. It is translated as CASMNTGGGEKLFF.

The CDR3 DNA is TGTGCCAGCTCACAAGGAGAGAATGAAAAACTGTTTTTT. It codes for CASSQGENEKLFF. The gene calls are TRBV18 and TRBJ1-4; D is uncertain. The length of the CDR3 is 13 residues. Germline V CDR1 and CDR2: KGHSH, LQKENI. V was pared by 4 bases and J by 5 bases, with 8 bases between.

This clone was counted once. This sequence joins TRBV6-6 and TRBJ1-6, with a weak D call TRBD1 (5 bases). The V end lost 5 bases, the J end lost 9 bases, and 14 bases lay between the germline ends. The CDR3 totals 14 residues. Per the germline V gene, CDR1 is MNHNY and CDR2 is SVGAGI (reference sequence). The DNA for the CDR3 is TGTGCCAGCAGTCCCGGGGGGTTTACTTCACCCCTCCACTTT. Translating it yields CASSPGGFTSPLHF.

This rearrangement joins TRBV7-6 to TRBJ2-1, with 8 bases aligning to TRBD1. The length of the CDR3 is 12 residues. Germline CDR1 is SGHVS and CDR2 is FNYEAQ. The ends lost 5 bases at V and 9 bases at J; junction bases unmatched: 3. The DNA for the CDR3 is TGTGCCAGCAGCCGTACAGGGGGTGAGCAGTTCTTC. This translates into CASSRTGGEQFF.

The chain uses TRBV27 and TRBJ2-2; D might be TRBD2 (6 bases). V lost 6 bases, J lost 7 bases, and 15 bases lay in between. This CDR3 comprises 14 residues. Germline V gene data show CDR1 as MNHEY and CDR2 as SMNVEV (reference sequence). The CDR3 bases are TGTGCCAGCAGCTTACGCGGGGAGGTCGGGGAGCTGTTTTTT. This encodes CASSLRGEVGELFF.

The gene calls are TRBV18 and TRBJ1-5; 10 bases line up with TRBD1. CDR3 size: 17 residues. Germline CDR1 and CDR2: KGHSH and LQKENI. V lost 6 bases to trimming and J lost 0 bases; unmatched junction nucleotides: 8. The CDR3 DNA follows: TGTGCCAGCTCGCGACAGGGGGCTCAATATAGCAATCAGCCCCAGCATTTT. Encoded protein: CASSRQGAQYSNQPQHF.

CDR3 sequence reads: CASSSGQRHEQYF. The DNA of the CDR3 is TGTGCCAGCAGCTCGGGACAGCGGCACGAGCAGTACTTC. The chain carries TRBV7-6 and TRBJ2-7, with TRBD1 matching 7 bases. This CDR3 is built from 13 residues. The junction had 5 bases not matched to a gene; V was cut back by 4 bases and J by 5 bases. CDR1 and CDR2 (germline): SGHVS, FNYEAQ.

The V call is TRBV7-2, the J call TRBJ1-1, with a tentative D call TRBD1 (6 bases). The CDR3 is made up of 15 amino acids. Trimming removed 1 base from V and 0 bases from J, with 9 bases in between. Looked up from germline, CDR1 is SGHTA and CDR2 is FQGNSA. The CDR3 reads CASSLVQGMNTEAFF. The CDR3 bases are TGTGCCAGCAGCTTAGTGCAGGGGATGAACACTGAAGCTTTCTTT. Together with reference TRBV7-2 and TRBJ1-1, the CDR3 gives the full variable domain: GAGVSQSPSNKVTEKGKDVELRCDPISGHTALYWYRQSLGQGLEFLIYFQGNSAPDKSGLPSDRFSAERTGGSVSTLTIQRTQQEDSAVYLCASSLVQGMNTEAFFGQGTRLTVV.

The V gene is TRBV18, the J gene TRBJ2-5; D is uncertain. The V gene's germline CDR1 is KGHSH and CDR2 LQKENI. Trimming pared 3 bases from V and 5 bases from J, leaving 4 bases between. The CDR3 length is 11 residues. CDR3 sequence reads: CASSPSETQYF. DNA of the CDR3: TGTGCCAGCTCACCCTCGGAGACCCAGTACTTC.